This TCR beta chain was sequenced during a study of CD8+CD57+ T cells in acquired aplastic anemia. The germline CDR1 and CDR2 sequences are LNHNV and YYDKDF (reference sequence). V lost 0 bases, J lost 4 bases, and 22 bases lay in between. The CDR3 is 18 residues long. The study profiled TCR beta VDJ and CDR3 using genomic DNA as template. MiXCR, applied by TCRdb to the reads, yields one record per CDR3 protein. The sample contains about 470,000 distinct CDR3 sequences, under 40% of which appear only once. This clonotype was recorded at least ten times. Patients included in sequencing had previously demonstrated CD8+CD57+ cell expansion by flow cytometry.

This TCR was sampled from a human donor with aplastic anemia. The V and J genes are TRBV15 and TRBJ2-7; weak D call: TRBD1 (6 bases). The material sequenced was sorted CD4+, CD8+, or CD8+CD57+ T cells (not recorded which) from PBMCs. The CDR3 reads CATSRDRGTITPLYEQYF. CDR3 bases: TGTGCCACCAGCAGAGATCGAGGGACAATTACCCCCCTGTACGAGCAGTACTTC.